A selection of T cell receptor beta chains follows, all from one sample in a study of neurological immune-mediated disorders. MiXCR, run by TCRdb on the 5' RACE reads, gives a single entry per CDR3 protein. The sample has some 37,000 distinct CDR3 sequences; roughly an eighth are singletons. Material for sequencing was PBMCs. The receptors originated from a woman aged 45-59 years with HTLV-1-associated myelopathy (HAM/TSP). Each CDR3 is given with its conserved first and last residue. D genes are given only for firm matches. Clone size is given for some rows only: seen once, a few or many times, or a class if the clone is expanded.

j_call clone_size v_call d_call cdr3_nt cdr3_aa
TRBJ2-1 many TRBV20-1 TRBD1 TGCAGTGCTAGAGATCTCACAGGGGGTTCCTACAATGAGCAGTTCTTC CSARDLTGGSYNEQFF
TRBJ2-5 - TRBV2 - TGTGCCAGCAGAAGAACGGCTCAAGAGACCCAGTACTTC CASRRTAQETQYF
TRBJ1-5 many TRBV5-5 - TGTGCCAGCAGCTTGGACAGTTATAGCAATCAGCCCCAGCATTTT CASSLDSYSNQPQHF
TRBJ1-1 - TRBV12-3/TRBV12-4 - TGTGCCAGCAGTTTATGGGGTTTCACTGAAGCTTTCTTT CASSLWGFTEAFF
TRBJ1-6 many TRBV7-8 TRBD1 TGTGCCAGCAGCTTTACAGGGGAGAATTCACCCCTCCACTTT CASSFTGENSPLHF
TRBJ2-2 many TRBV12-3/TRBV12-4 TRBD2 TGTGCCAGCAGTACTGAGGCGGGGGGCCTCACCGGGGAGCTGTTTTTT CASSTEAGGLTGELFF
TRBJ2-2 many TRBV6-5 TRBD2 TGTGCGAGCGGGGGCCGCAACACCGGGGAGCTGTTTTTT CASGGRNTGELFF
TRBJ2-4 many TRBV18 - TGTGCCAGCTCACCAACGGACAAAAACATTCAGTACTTC CASSPTDKNIQYF
TRBJ2-7 many TRBV5-1 - TGCGCCAGCAGGGCCGGGACGGCAAACTACGAGCAGTACTTC CASRAGTANYEQYF
TRBJ2-2 - TRBV24-1 - TGTGCCACCAGTGATAACACACCGGGGGCCGCCGGGGAGCTGTTTTTT CATSDNTPGAAGELFF
TRBJ1-1 many TRBV12-3/TRBV12-4 - TGTGCCAGCAGTTTCTGGGGCGACACTGAAGCTTTCTTT CASSFWGDTEAFF
TRBJ1-5 many TRBV12-3/TRBV12-4 - TGTGCCAGCACCACAGGTTTCAATCAGCCCCAGCATTTT CASTTGFNQPQHF
TRBJ2-1 many TRBV7-2 - TGTGCCAGCAGCTTTGGCAGTAACAATGAGCAGTTCTTC CASSFGSNNEQFF
TRBJ1-1 many TRBV12-3/TRBV12-4 - TGTGCCAGCAGTTTCGGGAGCACTGAAGCTTTCTTT CASSFGSTEAFF
TRBJ1-2 many TRBV9 - TGTGCCAGCAGCAACACCTTCTCCGGGGGCGCCGGCTACACCTTC CASSNTFSGGAGYTF
TRBJ2-3 many TRBV6-5 - TGTGCCAGCAGTTTAAAGGCGGGGCCAGATACGCAGTATTTT CASSLKAGPDTQYF
TRBJ1-1 many TRBV5-1 - TGCGCCAGCAGCCCGGGGGCAGGACCTGAGAACACTGAAGCTTTCTTT CASSPGAGPENTEAFF
TRBJ1-1 many TRBV6-2/TRBV6-3 - TGTGCCAGCAGTTACATGAGGGACACTGAAGCTTTCTTT CASSYMRDTEAFF
TRBJ1-6 many TRBV4-2 - TGTGCCAGCAGCCAAAGCACAGGCGTTTCAGGTTCACCCCTCCACTTT CASSQSTGVSGSPLHF
TRBJ1-6 many TRBV28 - TGTGCCAGCAGTTTATTACCGAATTCACCCCTCCACTTT CASSLLPNSPLHF
TRBJ1-1 - TRBV20-1 - TGCAGTGCTGCTCAGGGACCCTACACTGAAGCTTTCTTT CSAAQGPYTEAFF
TRBJ1-2 many TRBV7-2 TRBD1 TGTGCCAGCAGCTTAGAGGACAGGGGCCATGGCTACACCTTC CASSLEDRGHGYTF
TRBJ1-1 many TRBV6-5 - TGTGCCAGCAGTTCATCGGGGGGACGGGAAGCTTTCTTT CASSSSGGREAFF
TRBJ2-1 - TRBV7-9 - TGTGCCAGCACCCCCCTGGAGGGGAATGATATAGATGAGCAGTTCTTC CASTPLEGNDIDEQFF
TRBJ2-1 many TRBV7-6 - TGTGCCAGCAGCCTTTGGGGGGACGAGACTCAGTTCTTC CASSLWGDETQFF
TRBJ2-2 many TRBV7-2 - TGTGCCAGCAGCGGCGCGTGGCAGGCTACACGGGAGCTGTTTTTT CASSGAWQATRELFF
TRBJ2-5 - TRBV2 - TGTGCCACCAGCAACCTCACTGGGGCAGTGGAGACCCAGTACTTC CATSNLTGAVETQYF
TRBJ1-5 many TRBV6-5 - TGTGCCAGCAGCCCCTTCCGGGGTAGCAATCAGCCCCAGCATTTT CASSPFRGSNQPQHF
TRBJ2-5 many TRBV7-2 - TGTGCCAGCAGCAATGGAGGGGCTCAGTACCAAGAGACCCAGTACTTC CASSNGGAQYQETQYF
TRBJ1-5 many TRBV20-1 - TGCAGTGCTAGAGGGAGGGGTCTTAGCAATCAGCCCCAGCATTTT CSARGRGLSNQPQHF
TRBJ2-3 many TRBV10-3 TRBD1 TGTGCCATCAGTGATTTAGGGGGCGCCGGCACAGATACGCAGTATTTT CAISDLGGAGTDTQYF
TRBJ1-1 many TRBV3-1 TRBD1 TGTGCCAGCAGCCCCGGACAGGGAGGCATAAACACTGAAGCTTTCTTT CASSPGQGGINTEAFF
TRBJ2-3 few TRBV5-6 TRBD2 TGTGCCAGCAGCCCACGGACTAGCGGGGGACAACATACGCAGTATTTT CASSPRTSGGQHTQYF
TRBJ1-2 - TRBV6-5 - TGTGCCAGCAGATCTTCTGGGAGCTATGGCTACACCTTC CASRSSGSYGYTF